The present TCR beta chain was sequenced within a study of fetal regulatory T cell absence and autoimmunity. The protocol was immunoSEQ multiplex PCR, while the TCRdb copy is restricted to in-frame clones and leaves out a portion. The table has 85,000 to 100,000 clones, 55% to 75% seen once. Trimming shortened V by 5 bases and J by 2 bases, and 6 bases separated the two germline ends. The CDR3 contains 11 residues. CDR1 and CDR2 from the germline V gene are SQVTM and ANQGSEA. The sample was pancreas tissue. V usage is TRBV29-1 and J usage is TRBJ1-2, with D possibly TRBD1 on 6 matching bases. The sequence derives from a male donor with IPEX syndrome. The CDR3 region is CSVTGNYGYTF. CDR3 DNA sequence: TGCAGCGTTACAGGGAACTATGGCTACACCTTC. The full variable domain, completed using reference TRBV29-1 and TRBJ1-2, is SAVISQKPSRDICQRGTSLTIQCQVDSQVTMMFWYRQQPGQSLTLIATANQGSEATYESGFVIDKFPISRPNLTFSTLTVSNMSPEDSSIYLCSVTGNYGYTFGSGTRLTVV.